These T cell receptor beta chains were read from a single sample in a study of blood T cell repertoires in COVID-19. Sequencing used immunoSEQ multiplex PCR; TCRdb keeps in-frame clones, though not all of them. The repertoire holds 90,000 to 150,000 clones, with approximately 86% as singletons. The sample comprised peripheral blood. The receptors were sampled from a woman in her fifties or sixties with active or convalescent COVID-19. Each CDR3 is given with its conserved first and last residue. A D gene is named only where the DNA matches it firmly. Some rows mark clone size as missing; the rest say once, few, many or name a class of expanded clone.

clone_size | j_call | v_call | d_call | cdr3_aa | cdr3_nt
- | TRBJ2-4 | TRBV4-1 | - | CASSQWPVAKNIQYF | TGCGCCAGCAGCCAGTGGCCTGTAGCCAAAAACATTCAGTACTTC
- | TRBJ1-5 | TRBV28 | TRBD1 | CASSVDRGLWNQPQHF | TGTGCCAGCAGTGTCGACAGGGGGCTATGGAATCAGCCCCAGCATTTT
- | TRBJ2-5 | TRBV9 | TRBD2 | CASSVDDIAGGIGETQYF | TGTGCCAGCAGCGTAGATGATATAGCGGGAGGAATTGGAGAGACCCAGTACTTC
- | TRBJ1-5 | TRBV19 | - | CASSILRSNQPQHF | TGTGCCAGTAGTATTTTGCGTAGCAATCAGCCCCAGCATTTT
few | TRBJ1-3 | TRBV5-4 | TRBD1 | CASSRGQENTIYF | TGTGCCAGCAGCCGCGGACAGGAAAACACCATATATTTT
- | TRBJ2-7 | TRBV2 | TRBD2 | CASSPLWVAGPYSSYEQYF | TGTGCCAGCAGCCCCTTGTGGGTAGCGGGTCCTTATAGCTCCTACGAGCAGTACTTC
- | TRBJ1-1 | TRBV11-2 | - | CASSQNPTGAPEAFF | TGTGCCAGCAGCCAGAACCCGACAGGAGCCCCTGAAGCTTTCTTT
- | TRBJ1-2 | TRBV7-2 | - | CASSSELAEAHTF | TGTGCCAGCAGCTCCGAATTAGCGGAGGCCCACACCTTC
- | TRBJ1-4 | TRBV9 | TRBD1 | CASSEGQNEKLFF | TGTGCCAGCAGCGAGGGACAGAATGAAAAACTGTTTTTT
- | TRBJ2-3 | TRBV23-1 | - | CASTLTDTQYF | TGCGCCAGCACTCTCACAGATACGCAGTATTTT
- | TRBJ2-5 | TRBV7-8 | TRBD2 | CASSVGLAASLETQYF | TGTGCCAGCAGCGTCGGACTAGCGGCTTCGTTAGAGACCCAGTACTTC
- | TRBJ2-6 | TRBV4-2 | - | CASSLPSSGANVLTF | TGTGCCAGCAGCTTACCTAGCTCTGGGGCCAACGTCCTGACTTTC
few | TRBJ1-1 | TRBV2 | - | CASSENGGQRAFF | TGTGCCAGCAGTGAAAACGGAGGACAGAGGGCTTTCTTT
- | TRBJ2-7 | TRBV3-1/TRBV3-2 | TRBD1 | CASSLRDRGTYEQYF | TGTGCCAGCAGCCTTCGGGACAGGGGGACCTACGAGCAGTACTTC
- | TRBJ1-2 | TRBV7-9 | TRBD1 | CASSLRDSHGYTF | TGTGCCAGCAGCTTAAGGGACAGTCATGGCTACACCTTC
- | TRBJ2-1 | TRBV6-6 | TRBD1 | CASSHPDRGYNEQFF | TGTGCCAGCAGCCACCCCGACAGGGGGTACAATGAGCAGTTCTTC
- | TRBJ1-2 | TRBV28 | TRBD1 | CASSLWGGDRAYGYTF | TGTGCCAGCAGTTTATGGGGCGGGGACAGAGCCTATGGCTACACCTTC
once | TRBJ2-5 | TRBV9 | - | CASSVSSQETQYF | TGTGCCAGCAGCGTTTCCAGCCAAGAGACCCAGTACTTC
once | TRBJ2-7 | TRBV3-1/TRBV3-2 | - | CASSQDRGSEQYF | TGTGCCAGCAGCCAAGATAGGGGGTCCGAGCAGTACTTC
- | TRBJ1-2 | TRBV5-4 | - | CASSLGRDGYTF | TGTGCCAGCAGCTTGGGCAGGGATGGCTACACCTTC
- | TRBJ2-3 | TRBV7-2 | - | CASSLSSVPDTQYF | TGTGCCAGCAGCCTCTCTAGCGTCCCGGATACGCAGTATTTT
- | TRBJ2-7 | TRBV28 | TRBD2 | CASSLGGLAGIKQYF | TGTGCCAGCAGTTTAGGCGGACTAGCGGGGATAAAGCAGTACTTC